Listed below are T cell receptor beta chains from one sample, sequenced in a study of spatial heterogeneity in lung cancer. A single record per CDR3 protein comes from TCRdb applying MiXCR to the 5' RACE reads. The top ten hold just under 9% of the sample, which has roughly 8,500 distinct CDR3 sequences, almost 9.5% seen once. The source material was lung tumor tissue, sampled at surgery. All receptors derive from a male donor with early-stage non-small cell lung cancer. The CDR3 runs from the conserved cysteine through the conserved F or W. D genes are given only for firm matches. Where a row states a size, it is once, few, many or the class of an expanded clone; other rows omit it.

V gene	clone size	J gene	D gene	CDR3 protein	CDR3 DNA
TRBV27	medium-sized	TRBJ2-1	.	CASSLFVSSSYNEQFF	TGTGCCAGCAGTTTATTCGTGAGTTCCTCCTACAATGAGCAGTTCTTC
TRBV19	medium-sized	TRBJ1-5	.	CASRSGNQPQHF	TGTGCCAGTAGATCCGGCAATCAGCCCCAGCATTTT
TRBV7-2	.	TRBJ1-1	.	CASSPRTGGAEAFF	TGTGCCAGCAGCCCAAGGACGGGGGGGGCTGAAGCTTTCTTT
TRBV28	medium-sized	TRBJ1-3	.	CASSPPGADSGNTIYF	TGTGCCAGCAGTCCCCCCGGGGCAGACTCTGGAAACACCATATATTTT
TRBV9	few	TRBJ2-3	.	CASSPRLADTQYF	TGTGCCAGCAGCCCCCGCTTAGCAGATACGCAGTATTTT
TRBV11-2	.	TRBJ2-7	.	CASSLSGAGVTYEQYF	TGTGCCAGCAGCCTCTCAGGGGCAGGGGTAACCTACGAGCAGTACTTC
TRBV7-2	once	TRBJ2-3	TRBD2	CASSLAAGGARDTQYF	TGTGCCAGCAGCTTAGCAGCGGGGGGAGCGCGAGATACGCAGTATTTT
TRBV25-1	medium-sized	TRBJ2-1	.	CASSGTVTYEQFF	TGTGCCAGCAGTGGGACGGTCACGTATGAGCAGTTCTTC
TRBV6-2/TRBV6-3	medium-sized	TRBJ2-2	TRBD2	CASSSRLAGTTGELFF	TGTGCCAGCAGTTCTAGACTAGCGGGGACCACCGGGGAGCTGTTTTTT
TRBV12-5	.	TRBJ2-3	TRBD2	CASGLSPAGGPDTQYF	TGTGCTAGTGGTTTGTCCCCCGCGGGGGGGCCAGATACGCAGTATTTT
TRBV7-3	few	TRBJ2-1	.	CASSLKGSSYNEQFF	TGTGCCAGCAGCTTAAAGGGTAGCTCCTACAATGAGCAGTTCTTC
TRBV7-2	.	TRBJ2-7	TRBD2	CASSLERGGYEQYF	TGTGCCAGCAGCTTAGAGCGGGGGGGCTACGAGCAGTACTTC
TRBV7-9	many	TRBJ1-3	.	CASSLATSGASGNTIYF	TGTGCCAGCAGCTTAGCGACATCAGGGGCTTCTGGAAACACCATATATTTT
TRBV20-1	.	TRBJ1-1	.	CSAEPPGDGTEAFF	TGCAGTGCTGAACCGCCAGGGGATGGCACTGAAGCTTTCTTT
TRBV7-9	.	TRBJ2-1	TRBD1	CASSSGIGQGSYNEQFF	TGTGCCAGCAGCTCCGGAATCGGACAGGGCTCCTACAATGAGCAGTTCTTC
TRBV6-2/TRBV6-3	.	TRBJ2-5	.	CASQGPGETQYF	TGTGCCAGTCAGGGGCCTGGAGAGACCCAGTACTTC
TRBV6-1	medium-sized	TRBJ2-7	.	CASSTPGRYYEQYF	TGTGCCAGCAGTACGCCGGGACGGTACTACGAGCAGTACTTC
TRBV2	large	TRBJ2-2	.	CASRYSDANTGELFF	TGTGCCAGCAGATACAGTGACGCGAACACCGGGGAGCTGTTTTTT
TRBV5-1	few	TRBJ1-6	.	CASSLAYERSGNSPLHF	TGCGCCAGCAGCTTGGCCTACGAGAGGAGTGGTAATTCACCCCTCCACTTT
TRBV18	few	TRBJ2-2	TRBD1	CASSPKSPGQGNTGELFF	TGTGCCAGCTCACCCAAATCTCCGGGACAGGGCAACACCGGGGAGCTGTTTTTT
TRBV6-1	medium-sized	TRBJ1-5	TRBD1	CASSEGVRGNQPQHF	TGTGCCAGCAGTGAAGGAGTCAGGGGGAACCAGCCCCAGCATTTT
TRBV19	many	TRBJ2-4	.	CASSMIDRGGNIQYF	TGTGCCAGTAGTATGATAGACAGGGGAGGGAACATTCAGTACTTC
TRBV5-5	many	TRBJ1-5	.	CASSLETVNQPQHF	TGTGCCAGCAGCTTGGAGACAGTCAATCAGCCCCAGCATTTT
TRBV7-3	large	TRBJ1-1	.	CASSLNKGAEAFF	TGTGCCAGCAGCTTAAATAAGGGTGCTGAAGCTTTCTTT
TRBV20-1	medium-sized	TRBJ1-2	TRBD1	CSARNQQGASSYGYTF	TGCAGTGCTAGGAATCAACAGGGGGCGAGTAGCTATGGCTACACCTTC
TRBV7-3	many	TRBJ2-1	TRBD2	CASSRGGGRTYNEQFF	TGTGCCAGCAGCCGTGGGGGCGGGAGGACCTACAATGAGCAGTTCTTC
TRBV28	.	TRBJ1-2	TRBD1	CASSPGTVDDGYTF	TGTGCCAGCAGTCCGGGGACAGTTGATGATGGCTACACCTTC
TRBV21-1	medium-sized	TRBJ1-5	.	CASSNYGGNQPQHF	TGTGCCAGCAGCAATTACGGGGGGAATCAGCCCCAGCATTTT
TRBV15	.	TRBJ1-2	TRBD1	CATSGGGTETNYGYTF	TGTGCCACCAGCGGCGGGGGGACAGAGACAAACTATGGCTACACCTTC